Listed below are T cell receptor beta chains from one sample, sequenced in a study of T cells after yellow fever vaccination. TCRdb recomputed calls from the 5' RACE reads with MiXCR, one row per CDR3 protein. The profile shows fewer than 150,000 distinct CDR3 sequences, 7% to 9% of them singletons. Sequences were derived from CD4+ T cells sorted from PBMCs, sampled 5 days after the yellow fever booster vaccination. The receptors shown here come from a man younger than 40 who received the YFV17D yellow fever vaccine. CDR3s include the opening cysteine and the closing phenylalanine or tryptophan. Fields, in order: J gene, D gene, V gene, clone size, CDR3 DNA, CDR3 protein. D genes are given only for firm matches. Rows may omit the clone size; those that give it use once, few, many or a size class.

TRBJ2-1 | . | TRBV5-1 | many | TGCGCCAGCAGCCAACGGGAGTGGAATGAGCAGTTCTTC | CASSQREWNEQFF
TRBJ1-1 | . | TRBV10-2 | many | TGCGCCAGCAGAAAACAGGGGAACACTGAAGCTTTCTTT | CASRKQGNTEAFF
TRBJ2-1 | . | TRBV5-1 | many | TGCGCCAGCAGCTTTGGGCAGGGTTTTTACAATGAGCAGTTCTTC | CASSFGQGFYNEQFF
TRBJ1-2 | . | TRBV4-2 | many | TGTGCCAGCAGCCCACAGGGAGGTGGCTACACCTTC | CASSPQGGGYTF
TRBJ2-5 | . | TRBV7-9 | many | TGTGCCAGCTCGGGGTCGGAGACCCAGTACTTC | CASSGSETQYF
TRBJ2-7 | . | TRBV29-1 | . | TGCAGCGTTGAGCGGGCAGGTGGTATCTACGAGCAGTACTTC | CSVERAGGIYEQYF
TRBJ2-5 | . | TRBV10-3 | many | TGTGCCATCAGTGTTGGCAGGGGCAGGGAGACCCAGTACTTC | CAISVGRGRETQYF
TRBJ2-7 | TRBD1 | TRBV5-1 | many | TGCGCCAGCAGCCCGGGTGGGACAGGGGTGTACGAGCAGTACTTC | CASSPGGTGVYEQYF
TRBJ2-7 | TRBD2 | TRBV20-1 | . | TGCAGTGCTAGAGCCCCAGGGACTAGTCCCAACGAGCAGTACTTC | CSARAPGTSPNEQYF
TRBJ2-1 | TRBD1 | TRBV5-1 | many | TGCGCCAGCAGCCTGGGACAGGGCCCATGGGGTGAGCAGTTCTTC | CASSLGQGPWGEQFF
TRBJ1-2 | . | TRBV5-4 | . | TGTGCCAGCAGACATGACGGAGTATATGGCTACACCTTC | CASRHDGVYGYTF
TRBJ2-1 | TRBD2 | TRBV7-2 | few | TGTGCCAGCAGCATACTAGCGGGGGCCTACAATGAGCAGTTCTTC | CASSILAGAYNEQFF
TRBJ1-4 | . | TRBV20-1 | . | TGCTGTGCTAGGAACAGCGGGGGGCGAGTGTTCGGAGAAAAACTGTTTTTT | CCARNSGGRVFGEKLFF
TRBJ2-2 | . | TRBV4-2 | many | TGTGCCAGCAGCCAAGAAACCCCGGCCGGGGAGCTGTTTTTT | CASSQETPAGELFF
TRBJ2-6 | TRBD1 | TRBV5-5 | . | TGTGCCAGCAGCTTGCCAAGAACAGGGGGCTCTGGGGCCAACGTCCTGACTTTC | CASSLPRTGGSGANVLTF
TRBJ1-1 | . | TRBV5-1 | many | TGCGCCAGCAGCACGGTCGGGCGGAACACTGAAGCTTTCTTT | CASSTVGRNTEAFF
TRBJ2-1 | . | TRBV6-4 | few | TGTGCCAGCAGTGACTCTAGAGATGGTGAGCAGTTCTTC | CASSDSRDGEQFF
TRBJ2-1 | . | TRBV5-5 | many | TGTGCCAGCAGGGAAGGTGGGTCCTACAATGAGCAGTTCTTC | CASREGGSYNEQFF
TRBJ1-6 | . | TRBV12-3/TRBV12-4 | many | TGTGCCAGCAGCCGCCAGGACGGGACACCCCTCCACTTT | CASSRQDGTPLHF
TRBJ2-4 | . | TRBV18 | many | TGTGCCAGCTCACCAGAGGGGAGGGCCAAAAACATTCAGTACTTC | CASSPEGRAKNIQYF
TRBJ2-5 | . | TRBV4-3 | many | TGCGCCAGCAGCCAAGACCCCTTGGGCCCCGTGTACTTC | CASSQDPLGPVYF
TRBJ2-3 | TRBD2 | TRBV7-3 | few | TGTGCCAGCAGTCTAACTAGCGGTTACACAGATACGCAGTATTTT | CASSLTSGYTDTQYF
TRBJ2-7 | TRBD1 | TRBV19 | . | TGTGCCAGTAGTAGGGACAGGTTTTACGAGCAGTACTTC | CASSRDRFYEQYF
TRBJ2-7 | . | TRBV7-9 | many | TGTGCCAGCAGCTTCGGGGCCTACGAGCAGTACTTC | CASSFGAYEQYF
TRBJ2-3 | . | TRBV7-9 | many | TGTGCCAGCAGCTTAAAGGCGACTGACACAGATACGCAGTATTTT | CASSLKATDTDTQYF
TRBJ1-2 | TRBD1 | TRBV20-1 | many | TGCAGTGCTGGTTACAGGGGGCAGGGCTACACCTTC | CSAGYRGQGYTF
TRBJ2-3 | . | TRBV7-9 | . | TGTGCCAGCAGGCCGCGGGACTCAAATACGCAGTATTTT | CASRPRDSNTQYF
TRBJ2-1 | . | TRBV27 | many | TGTGCCAGCAGTCCATATGAGGGGAAGAGGAACAATGAGCAGTTCTTC | CASSPYEGKRNNEQFF
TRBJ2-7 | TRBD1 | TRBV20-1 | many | TGCAGTGCTAGCCCGGCAGGGGGCGAGCAGTACTTC | CSASPAGGEQYF